This TCR beta chain originates from a study of beta chain features in type 1 diabetes. The CDR3 has 19 amino acids. The V gene lost 0 bases and the J gene lost 6 bases, with 26 bases spanning the gap. Germline V gives CDR1 SGHRS, CDR2 YFSETQ. The study, taken as a whole, reports: For TCRB rearrangement, an influence of HLA type remained unresolved here. TCRB CDR3s were moderately but significantly shorter in Type 1 diabetes patients in all four CD4+ subsets.

Reverse transcribing all isolated RNA meant expressed TCRB transcripts were sequenced. TCRdb's table, derived via immunoSEQ multiplex PCR, lists solely in-frame clones and lacks some. Found here are hundreds of thousands of clones, about an eighth of them singletons; the top ten hold 0.02% to 0.025%. The table lists this clone with a few counts. What it binds is unknown. The source is a man aged 18 to 30 with type 1 diabetes. The genes are TRBV5-1 and TRBJ2-3, with D perhaps matching TRBD1 or TRBD2 (6 bases each). The sample comprised naive CD4+ T cells from blood. The CDR3 DNA sequence: TGCGCCAGCAGCTTGGGACAGGAGTTTGCGGGGTCCCGGGAGGATACGCAGTATTTT. Translating it yields CASSLGQEFAGSREDTQYF.